The present TCR beta chain was sequenced within a study of T cell clones after liver transplantation. Notes on this clone: Antigen specificity is unknown.

Broader study findings: Migration into the graft, not deletion, may explain lost graft donor-reactive T cells.

TCRbeta sequences of proliferating CFSE-low MLR cells were labeled alloreactive. Libraries were prepared by immunoSEQ multiplex PCR; TCRdb keeps only in-frame clonotypes and omits some of them. The sample has around 2,000 clones, around 29% seen once. Sequences were obtained from CD8+ T cells from cultured PBMCs. This receptor was identified in a human patient who received a liver transplant. Some T cells may be supplied by the graft donor.

CDR3 sequence reads: CASYCGSGSQSRANVLTF. The CDR3 region has the DNA TGCGCCAGCTATTGCGGATCGGGTTCACAAAGTCGGGCCAACGTCCTGACTTTC. J is TRBJ2-6 and V is TRBV5-1, with D unresolved. Trimming cost V 7 bases and J 5 bases, with 25 bases left between them. The CDR3 length is 18 residues. In germline, CDR1 is SGHRS, CDR2 YFSETQ.